The TCR beta chain under discussion was sequenced for a study of CD8 T cells in ankylosing spondylitis (dated by TCRdb to about 2017). A note on the overall study: The study profiled T cell receptor beta repertoires in healthy donors and ankylosing spondylitis patients to find disease-linked TCR variants. The full study cohort comprised around 25 ankylosing spondylitis patients and 85 to 120 healthy donors. Samples of peripheral blood were taken, and for ankylosing spondylitis patients, synovial fluid was collected as well.

Overall results and qualifications from the work: Some of the motif variants had been reported before in the synovial fluid and blood of reactive arthritis patients, a finding that suggests common disease-initiation mechanisms. A TCR beta motif of several highly homologous amino acid variants appeared characteristic of blood from ankylosing spondylitis patients. The disease-linked clones were reported as significantly enriched in matched synovial fluid samples from ankylosing spondylitis patients. The disease-linked clones showed a CD8+ phenotype and occurred at relatively low frequencies in peripheral blood.

As concerns this clonotype: This receptor's antigen is unknown. Base quality data are lacking; no much larger clone is found one base away.

From the germline V gene (reference sequence), CDR1 is MNHNY and CDR2 is SVGAGI. Counted from cysteine to phenylalanine, this CDR3 has 13 amino acids. The DNA shown is the 39-base CDR3, in frame from base 1. The junction shows trimming of 4 bases on V and 10 bases on J, and the gene matches do not reach 9 bases of it. The sample was run on an Illumina HiSeq 2500. TCR beta libraries were prepared by quantitative 5'-RACE with molecular barcodes. As for the authors' bioinformatics: A new computational method, built on a probabilistic model of VDJ rearrangement, was used to identify disease-linked TCR variants. Clones were called with MiXCR by TCRdb after fastp trimmed the public reads at Q25, and only in-frame beta chains were retained. Every distinct CDR3 protein forms one entry, paired with its most common genes and DNA. The V and J calls were not made by the authors but by TCRdb's processing. The sample contains fewer than 450,000 distinct CDR3 sequences, roughly 15% of them found a single time. The ten largest make up just over 1% of the sample.

The sample was blood, either unsorted or a sorted T cell fraction (not recorded which). Recombination linked TRBV6-6 to TRBJ1-1; 7 central nucleotides agree with TRBD1. The receptor was derived from a male donor with ankylosing spondylitis. The CDR3 protein sequence reads: CASSFSRTGGAFF. The nucleotide sequence reads TGTGCCAGCAGTTTCTCACGGACAGGCGGAGCTTTCTTT.